This T cell receptor (beta chain) is drawn from a study of low-dose radiotherapy and immunotherapy resistance in tumors. As for the study in general: The patients were given nivolumab 240 mg every two weeks and ipilimumab 1 mg/kg every six weeks, through an intravenous route. For four cycles from cycle 1 day 1, patients took 300 mg oral aspirin daily.

The CDR3 is 13 residues long. Trimming removed 5 bases from V and 5 bases from J, with 12 bases in between. Germline lookup yields CDR1 SGHVS and CDR2 FQNEAQ. This clonotype was observed at least ten times. Time point here: before trial treatment. Ipilimumab, nivolumab, aspirin, low-dose cyclophosphamide and low-dose radiotherapy were administered to donors. Inclusion covered patients whose advanced solid tumors lacked tumor-infiltrating lymphocytes. TRAV- and TRBV-specific primers, spanning alpha and beta chains, primed first-strand cDNA. TCRs were put through approximately 21 PCR cycles of amplification with Phusion. A constant-region primer and the V-primer adapter served as the primer pair. Each CDR3 protein gets one entry after TCRdb re-called the reads with MiXCR. The table lists tens of thousands of distinct CDR3 sequences, about 23% of them singletons, with around 6% in the top ten.

This specimen was PBMCs, taken before treatment. The source is a male donor with prostate cancer. The chain carries TRBV7-8 and TRBJ1-1, with D possibly being TRBD1 (6 bases). CDR3 in amino acids: CASSVQGRTEAFF. The CDR3 region has the DNA TGTGCCAGCAGCGTACAGGGTAGAACTGAAGCTTTCTTT.